In its sample, the clone carrying this T cell receptor (beta chain) was seen a few times. Sequencing was performed with immunoSEQ multiplex PCR; in TCRdb, only in-frame clones are kept and a portion is missing. This table has 120,000 or so clones, around 84% appearing once. The data derive from a study of T cell responses to AZD1222 COVID-19 vaccine. CDR3 length: 15 residues. J lost 6 bases, V lost 3 bases, and 6 bases had no gene match. From germline, CDR1 is DFQATT and CDR2 SNEGSKA (reference sequence). Material: peripheral blood, obtained 28 days after the second AZD1222 dose. The clonotype was recovered from an adult who received the AZD1222 COVID-19 vaccine. This chain connects TRBV20-1 to TRBJ2-2; 11 positions match TRBD1. The CDR3 sequence is CSASIGTGGAGELFF. DNA of the CDR3: TGCAGTGCTAGTATCGGGACAGGGGGGGCCGGGGAGCTGTTTTTT.